Listed below are T cell receptor beta chains from one sample, sequenced in a study of blood T cells in healthy people across ages. TCRdb used MiXCR to reprocess the 5' RACE reads, holding one entry per CDR3 protein. The repertoire holds 1,500,000 or so distinct CDR3 sequences, with 35% to 45% as singletons. Source material: blood. These receptors came from a young woman in good health. The CDR3 runs from the conserved cysteine through the conserved F or W. Fields, in order: clone size, V gene, CDR3 protein. Some rows have no size entry. The others give once, few or many, or a class for an expanded clone.

clone size: few
V gene: TRBV6-2/TRBV6-3
CDR3 protein: CASARQRQGNEQYF

clone size: once
V gene: TRBV7-2
CDR3 protein: CASSLVAGGPGDTQYF

clone size: .
V gene: TRBV7-2
CDR3 protein: CASSPPGLAGNNEQYF

clone size: once
V gene: TRBV3-1
CDR3 protein: CASSPLQAGVLTGELFF

clone size: few
V gene: TRBV28
CDR3 protein: CASFGLAGGKDNEQFF

clone size: .
V gene: TRBV5-1
CDR3 protein: CASSSHISGANVLTF

clone size: .
V gene: TRBV6-1
CDR3 protein: CASSEALLGEYYGYTF

clone size: .
V gene: TRBV4-3
CDR3 protein: CASSQEGGHYGYTF

clone size: few
V gene: TRBV4-2
CDR3 protein: CASRVGQGADTQYF

clone size: .
V gene: TRBV18
CDR3 protein: CASSPFDVANTGELFF

clone size: few
V gene: TRBV27
CDR3 protein: CASSWGREVDTQYF

clone size: once
V gene: TRBV7-2
CDR3 protein: CASSSHPIGSGATEQFF

clone size: .
V gene: TRBV21-1
CDR3 protein: CASTPRGFEIAKNIQYF

clone size: .
V gene: TRBV6-1
CDR3 protein: CASNYQLRGGLGTKNIQYF

clone size: many
V gene: TRBV29-1
CDR3 protein: CSVEDRPTSSTDTQYF

clone size: few
V gene: TRBV12-3/TRBV12-4
CDR3 protein: CASSPTGTTYEQYF

clone size: few
V gene: TRBV12-3/TRBV12-4
CDR3 protein: CASSFGGTTGELFF

clone size: few
V gene: TRBV7-9
CDR3 protein: CASSLRWSGQFYNEQFF

clone size: .
V gene: TRBV11-2
CDR3 protein: CASSLGPRLNTEAFF

clone size: few
V gene: TRBV4-2
CDR3 protein: CASSQTTADSNYGYTF

clone size: .
V gene: TRBV2
CDR3 protein: CASSEGTVGQYF

clone size: .
V gene: TRBV6-5
CDR3 protein: CASSYSGARPDTEAFF

clone size: .
V gene: TRBV7-2
CDR3 protein: CASSLSSGSLGGAYEQYF

clone size: .
V gene: TRBV6-2/TRBV6-3
CDR3 protein: CASSYSTSGGPNIHNEQFF

clone size: .
V gene: TRBV7-2
CDR3 protein: CASSLEGPGLVETQYF

clone size: few
V gene: TRBV7-9
CDR3 protein: CASTGSYYGYTF

clone size: few
V gene: TRBV4-3
CDR3 protein: CASSQGVSLWDEQFF

clone size: .
V gene: TRBV6-5
CDR3 protein: CASGTGASGNTIYF

clone size: .
V gene: TRBV6-1
CDR3 protein: CASSPKGTSAIHTDTQYF

clone size: .
V gene: TRBV4-1
CDR3 protein: CASSQVSGGHREQYF

clone size: .
V gene: TRBV20-1
CDR3 protein: CSAETGTVGGYNEQFF

clone size: .
V gene: TRBV4-3
CDR3 protein: CASSLTLRGLSYNEQFF

clone size: .
V gene: TRBV2
CDR3 protein: CASKQTSGANTGELFF

clone size: .
V gene: TRBV24-1
CDR3 protein: CATSRGTTGDEQFF

clone size: .
V gene: TRBV7-2
CDR3 protein: CASSLAGGTGGHIQYF

clone size: once
V gene: TRBV20-1
CDR3 protein: CRASSGGRNTEAFF

clone size: .
V gene: TRBV27
CDR3 protein: CASSLGGSVYNEQYF

clone size: many
V gene: TRBV27
CDR3 protein: CASSVGPNYGYTF

clone size: .
V gene: TRBV7-2
CDR3 protein: CASSPRDSSSLEQFF

clone size: .
V gene: TRBV7-7
CDR3 protein: CASSLDTAGVTGELFF

clone size: few
V gene: TRBV11-2
CDR3 protein: CASSLVSRHTGELFF

clone size: .
V gene: TRBV7-2
CDR3 protein: CASSLGFSQETQYF

clone size: few
V gene: TRBV7-2
CDR3 protein: CASSYFLDRNSPLHF

clone size: .
V gene: TRBV29-1
CDR3 protein: CSTGTLGGHTQYF

clone size: .
V gene: TRBV5-5
CDR3 protein: CASSLGTSGGFSGDTQYF

clone size: .
V gene: TRBV20-1
CDR3 protein: CSAYRDSTYEQYF

clone size: few
V gene: TRBV6-5
CDR3 protein: CASSPITRVYEQYF

clone size: .
V gene: TRBV25-1
CDR3 protein: CTSSPGQATSTDTQYF

clone size: few
V gene: TRBV29-1
CDR3 protein: CSVQGGDNYGYTF

clone size: .
V gene: TRBV28
CDR3 protein: CASSLLRMGYNEQYF

clone size: .
V gene: TRBV27
CDR3 protein: CASRRGSRSYNEQYF